This record concerns one TCR beta chain sequence. Antigen: not known. PCR was performed using 60 Vbeta and 13 Jbeta primers. TCRdb's copy holds only in-frame clones and misses some; the assay was immunoSEQ multiplex PCR. The sample lists around 61,000 clones, 65% to 80% occurring once. The sample belongs to a study of cytomegalovirus exposure and HLA in healthy donors. Across the whole study: The study's early data release held 75 million to 95 million unique TCRs from HLA-typed donors. Study-level results: In a later analysis, specific HLA alleles were associated with approximately 16,000 TCR beta sequences at a 0.05 false discovery rate.

CDR1 and CDR2 (germline): MNHEY, SVGAGI. After removal of 0 bases from V and 10 bases from J, the junction contained 10 bases not matched to a gene. The CDR3 runs 15 residues. The sequencing sample was made of PBMCs. This chain connects TRBV6-5 to TRBJ1-2; 8 nucleotides line up with TRBD1. This TCR came from a man aged 35 to 55 in good health and CMV-seropositive. In DNA, the CDR3 is TGTGCCAGCAGTTACTCGAAGTCAGGGGGCGAGATCTACACCTTC. Translation gives CASSYSKSGGEIYTF.